Described below is a single T cell receptor (beta chain) sequence and its context. Its specificity is unknown. The sample comes from a study of cytomegalovirus exposure and HLA in healthy donors. Findings and limits, study-wide: Data from an earlier analysis indicated that most TCR beta V segments were productive either about 87% or about 30% of the time.

The CDR3 length is 14 residues. Germline V gene sequence: CDR1 MNHEY, CDR2 SVGAGI. The PCR ran on 60 Vbeta and 13 Jbeta primers. The repertoire was sequenced with immunoSEQ multiplex PCR; TCRdb's copy has only in-frame clones and lacks some. Altogether fewer than 140,000 clones are present, roughly four fifths being singletons, with the ten largest covering 1.5% to 2%. The chain couples TRBV6-5 to TRBJ2-5; 9 positions match TRBD1. The DNA matches TRBJ2-7 better at its end, which makes the J call doubtful. Sequenced sample: PBMCs. This TCR was sampled from a man over 45 in good health and CMV-seronegative. The CDR3 sequence is CASRPYRGPYEQYF. CDR3 nucleotide sequence: TGTGCCAGCAGGCCCTACAGGGGGCCCTACGAGCAGTACTTC.